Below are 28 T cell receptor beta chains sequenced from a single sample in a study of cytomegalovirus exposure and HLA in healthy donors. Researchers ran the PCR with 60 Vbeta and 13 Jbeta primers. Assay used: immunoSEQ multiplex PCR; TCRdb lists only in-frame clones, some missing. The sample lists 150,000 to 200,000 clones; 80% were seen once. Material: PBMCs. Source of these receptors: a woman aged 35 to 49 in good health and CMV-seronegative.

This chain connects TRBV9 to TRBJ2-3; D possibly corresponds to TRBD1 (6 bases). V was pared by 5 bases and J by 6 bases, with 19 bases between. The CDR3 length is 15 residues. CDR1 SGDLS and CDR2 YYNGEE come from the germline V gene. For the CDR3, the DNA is TGTGCCAGCAGAGATCGCAGGGGCCAAGGGGATACGCAGTATTTT. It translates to CASRDRRGQGDTQYF. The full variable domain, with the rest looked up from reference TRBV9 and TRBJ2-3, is DSGVTQTPKHLITATGQRVTLRCSPRSGDLSVYWYQQSLDQGLQFLIQYYNGEERAKGNILERFSAQQFPDLHSELNLSSLELGDSALYFCASRDRRGQGDTQYFGPGTRLTVL.

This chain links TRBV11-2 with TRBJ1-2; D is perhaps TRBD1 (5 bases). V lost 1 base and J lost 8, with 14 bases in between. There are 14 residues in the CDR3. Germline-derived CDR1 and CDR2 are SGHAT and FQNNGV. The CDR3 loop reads CASSLVAGPRGYTF. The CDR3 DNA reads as TGTGCCAGCAGCTTAGTTGCGGGGCCGAGGGGCTACACCTTC.

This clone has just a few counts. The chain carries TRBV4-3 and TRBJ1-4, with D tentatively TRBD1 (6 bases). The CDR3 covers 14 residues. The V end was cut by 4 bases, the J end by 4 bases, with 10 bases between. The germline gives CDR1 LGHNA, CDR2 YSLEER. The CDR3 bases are TGCGCCAGCAGCCTGACAGGATTTAATGAAAAACTGTTTTTT. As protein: CASSLTGFNEKLFF.

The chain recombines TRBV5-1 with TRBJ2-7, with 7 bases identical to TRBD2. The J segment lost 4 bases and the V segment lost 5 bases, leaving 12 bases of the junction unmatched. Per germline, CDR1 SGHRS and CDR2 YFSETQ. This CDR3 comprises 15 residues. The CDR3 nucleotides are TGCGCCAGCAGTCTAGGGCTAGCGGCGCCATACGAGCAGTACTTC. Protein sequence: CASSLGLAAPYEQYF.

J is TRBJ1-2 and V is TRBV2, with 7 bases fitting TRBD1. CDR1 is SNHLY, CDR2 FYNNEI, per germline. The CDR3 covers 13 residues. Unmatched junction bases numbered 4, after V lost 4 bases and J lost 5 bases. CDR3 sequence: CASSAGTDYGYTF. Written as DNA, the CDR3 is TGTGCCAGCAGTGCCGGGACAGATTATGGCTACACCTTC.

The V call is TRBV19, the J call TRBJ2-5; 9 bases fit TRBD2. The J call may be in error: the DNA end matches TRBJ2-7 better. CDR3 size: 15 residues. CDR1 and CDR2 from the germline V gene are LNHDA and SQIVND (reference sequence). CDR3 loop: CASSRGLARSYEQYF. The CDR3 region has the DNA TGTGCCAGTAGCCGAGGACTAGCGAGGTCCTACGAGCAGTACTTC.

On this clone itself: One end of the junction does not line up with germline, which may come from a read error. The CDR3 DNA is TGTGCCGGTAGTATAGGTATCTATGGCTACACCTTC. Protein product: CAGSIGIYGYTF. The rearrangement uses TRBV19 and TRBJ1-2, with D uncertain. This CDR3 is 12 amino acids long. Germline loops: CDR1 LNHDA, CDR2 SQIVND (reference sequence).

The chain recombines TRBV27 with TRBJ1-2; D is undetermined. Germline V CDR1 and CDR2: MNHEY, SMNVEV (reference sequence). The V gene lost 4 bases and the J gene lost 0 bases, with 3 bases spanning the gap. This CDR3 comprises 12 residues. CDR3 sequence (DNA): TGTGCCAGCAGTTCATCTAACTATGGCTACACCTTC. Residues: CASSSSNYGYTF.

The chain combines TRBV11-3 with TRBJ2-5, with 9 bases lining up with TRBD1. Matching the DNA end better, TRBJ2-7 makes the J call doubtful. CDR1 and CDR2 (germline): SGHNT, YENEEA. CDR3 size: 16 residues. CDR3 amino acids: CASSLAGTGTAYEQYF. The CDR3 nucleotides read TGTGCCAGCAGCTTAGCCGGGACAGGGACCGCCTACGAGCAGTACTTC.

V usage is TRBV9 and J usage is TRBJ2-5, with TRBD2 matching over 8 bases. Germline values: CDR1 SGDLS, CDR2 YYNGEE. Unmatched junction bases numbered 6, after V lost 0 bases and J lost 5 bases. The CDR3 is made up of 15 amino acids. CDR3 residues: CASSVGGLEGETQYF. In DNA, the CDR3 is TGTGCCAGCAGCGTAGGGGGACTAGAGGGGGAGACCCAGTACTTC.

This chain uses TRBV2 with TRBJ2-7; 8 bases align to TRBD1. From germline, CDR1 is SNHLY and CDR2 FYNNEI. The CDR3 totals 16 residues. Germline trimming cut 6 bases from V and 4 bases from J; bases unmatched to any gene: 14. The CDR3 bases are TGTGCCAGCAGAGACCAACCACAGGGGGAGCCGTACGAGCAGTACGTC. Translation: CASRDQPQGEPYEQYV.

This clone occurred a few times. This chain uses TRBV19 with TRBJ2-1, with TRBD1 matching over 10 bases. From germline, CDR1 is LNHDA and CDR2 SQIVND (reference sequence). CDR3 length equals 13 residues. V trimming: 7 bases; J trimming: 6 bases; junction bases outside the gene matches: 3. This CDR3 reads CASIRTGGNEQFF. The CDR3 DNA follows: TGTGCCAGTATTAGGACAGGGGGCAATGAGCAGTTCTTC. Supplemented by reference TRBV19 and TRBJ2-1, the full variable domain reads DGGITQSPKYLFRKEGQNVTLSCEQNLNHDAMYWYRQDPGQGLRLIYYSQIVNDFQKGDIAEGYSVSREKKESFPLTVTSAQKNPTAFYLCASIRTGGNEQFFGPGTRLTVL.

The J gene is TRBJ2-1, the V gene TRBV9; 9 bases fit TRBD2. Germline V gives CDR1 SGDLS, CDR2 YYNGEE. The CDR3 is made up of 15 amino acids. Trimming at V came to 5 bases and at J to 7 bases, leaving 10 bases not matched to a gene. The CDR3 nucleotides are TGTGCCAGCAGGGGGCGGGAGGGCTCGGGGAATGAGCAGTTCTTC. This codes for CASRGREGSGNEQFF.

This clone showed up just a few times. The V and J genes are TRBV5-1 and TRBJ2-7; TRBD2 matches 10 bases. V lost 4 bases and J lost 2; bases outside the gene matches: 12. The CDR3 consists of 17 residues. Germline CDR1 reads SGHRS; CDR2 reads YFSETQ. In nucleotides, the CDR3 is TGCGCCAGCAGCCCGACCCTACTAGCGGGACTACCCTACGAGCAGTACTTC. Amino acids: CASSPTLLAGLPYEQYF.

The CDR3 nucleotides are TGTGCCAGCAGTCCCGCACTCCTCTCCGGCTACAATGAGCAGTTCTTC. Amino acids: CASSPALLSGYNEQFF. This chain uses TRBV28 with TRBJ2-1; D remains unclear. Germline V CDR1 and CDR2: MDHEN, SYDVKM. CDR3 length: 16 residues. The ends were cut back, 5 bases at V and 3 bases at J, with 17 bases in the middle.

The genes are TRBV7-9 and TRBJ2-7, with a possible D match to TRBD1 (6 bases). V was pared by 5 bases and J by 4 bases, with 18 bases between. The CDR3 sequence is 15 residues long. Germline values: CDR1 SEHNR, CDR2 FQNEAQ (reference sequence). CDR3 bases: TGTGCCAGCAGCCGACACCGCCAGGGGATGTACGAGCAGTACTTC. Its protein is CASSRHRQGMYEQYF.

CDR3 residues: CANRDREICNQPQHF. As DNA, the CDR3 is TGTGCCAACCGGGACAGGGAGATTTGCAATCAGCCCCAGCATTTT. The V gene is TRBV6-7, the J gene TRBJ1-5; 9 bases agree with TRBD1. TRBV6-7 is sorted into the ORF group, with uncertain function. The CDR3 consists of 15 residues. V shed 10 bases and J 2 bases; nucleotides not matched to a gene: 9.

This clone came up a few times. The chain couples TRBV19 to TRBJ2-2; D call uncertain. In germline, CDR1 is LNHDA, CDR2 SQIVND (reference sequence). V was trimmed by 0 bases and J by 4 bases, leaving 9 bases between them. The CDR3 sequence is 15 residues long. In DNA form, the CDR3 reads TGTGCCAGTAGTATAGATCTAAGAGGCACCGGGGAGCTGTTTTTT. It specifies CASSIDLRGTGELFF.

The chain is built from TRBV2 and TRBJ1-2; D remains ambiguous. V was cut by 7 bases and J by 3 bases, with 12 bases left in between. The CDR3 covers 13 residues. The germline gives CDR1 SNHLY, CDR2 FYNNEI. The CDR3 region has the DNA TGTGCCAGCAAGGCAGCGAGGGACTATGGCTACACCTTC. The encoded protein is CASKAARDYGYTF.

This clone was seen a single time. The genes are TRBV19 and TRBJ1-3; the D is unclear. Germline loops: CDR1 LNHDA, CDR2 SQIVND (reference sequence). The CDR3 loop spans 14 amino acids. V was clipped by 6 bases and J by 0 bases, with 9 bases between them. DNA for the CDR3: TGTGCCAGTAGGGAGGGAAACTCTGGAAACACCATATATTTT. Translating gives CASREGNSGNTIYF. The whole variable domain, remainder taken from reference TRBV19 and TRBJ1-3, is DGGITQSPKYLFRKEGQNVTLSCEQNLNHDAMYWYRQDPGQGLRLIYYSQIVNDFQKGDIAEGYSVSREKKESFPLTVTSAQKNPTAFYLCASREGNSGNTIYFGEGSWLTVV.

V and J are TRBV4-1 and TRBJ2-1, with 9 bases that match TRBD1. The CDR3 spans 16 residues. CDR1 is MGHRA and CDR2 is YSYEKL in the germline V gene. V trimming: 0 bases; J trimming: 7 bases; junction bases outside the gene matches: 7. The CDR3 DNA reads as TGCGCCAGCAGCCAAGAGAGGACAGGGGTAAAAAATGAGCAGTTCTTC. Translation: CASSQERTGVKNEQFF.

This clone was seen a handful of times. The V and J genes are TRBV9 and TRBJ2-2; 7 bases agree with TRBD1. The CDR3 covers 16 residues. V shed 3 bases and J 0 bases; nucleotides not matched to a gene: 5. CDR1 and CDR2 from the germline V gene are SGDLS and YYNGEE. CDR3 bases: TGTGCCAGCAGCGCATGGACAGGTTCGAACACCGGGGAGCTGTTTTTT. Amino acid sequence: CASSAWTGSNTGELFF.

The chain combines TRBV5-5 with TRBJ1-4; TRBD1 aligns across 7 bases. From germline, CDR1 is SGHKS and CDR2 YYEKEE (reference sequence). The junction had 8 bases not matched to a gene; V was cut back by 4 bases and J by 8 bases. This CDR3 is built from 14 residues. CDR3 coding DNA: TGTGCCAGCAGCCTAGAAGGGACAGCGGAAAAACTGTTTTTT. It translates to CASSLEGTAEKLFF.

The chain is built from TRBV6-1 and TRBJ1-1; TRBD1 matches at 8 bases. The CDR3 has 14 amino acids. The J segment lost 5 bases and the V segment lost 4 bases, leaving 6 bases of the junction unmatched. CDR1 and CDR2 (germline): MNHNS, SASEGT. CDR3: CASSGAGGATEAFF. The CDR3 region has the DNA TGTGCCAGCAGTGGGGCAGGGGGCGCGACTGAAGCTTTCTTT.

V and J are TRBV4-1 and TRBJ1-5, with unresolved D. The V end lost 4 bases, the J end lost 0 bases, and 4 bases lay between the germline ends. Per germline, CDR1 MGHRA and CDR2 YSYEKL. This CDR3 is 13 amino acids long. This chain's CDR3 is CASSPVSNQPQHF. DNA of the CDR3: TGCGCCAGCAGCCCTGTTAGCAATCAGCCCCAGCATTTT.

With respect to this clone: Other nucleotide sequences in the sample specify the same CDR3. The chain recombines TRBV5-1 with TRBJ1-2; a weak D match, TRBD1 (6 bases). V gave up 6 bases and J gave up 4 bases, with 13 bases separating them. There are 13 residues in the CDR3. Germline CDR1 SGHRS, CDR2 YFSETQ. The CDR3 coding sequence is TGCGCCAGCACCCCAGGACAGAGCTATGGCTACACCTTC. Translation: CASTPGQSYGYTF.

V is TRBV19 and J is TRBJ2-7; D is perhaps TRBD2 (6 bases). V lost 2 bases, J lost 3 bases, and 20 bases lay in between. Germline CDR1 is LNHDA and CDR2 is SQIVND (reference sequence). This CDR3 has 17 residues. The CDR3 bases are TGTGCCAGTAGTATATCTCGGCCAGACGGGGGATACTACGAGCAGTACTTC. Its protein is CASSISRPDGGYYEQYF.

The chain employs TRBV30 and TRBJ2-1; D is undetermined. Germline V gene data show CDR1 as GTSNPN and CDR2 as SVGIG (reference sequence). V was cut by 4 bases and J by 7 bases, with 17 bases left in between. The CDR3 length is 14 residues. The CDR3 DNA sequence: TGTGCCTGGACCTTAGCCACATTCACAAATGAGCAGTTCTTC. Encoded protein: CAWTLATFTNEQFF.